These 4 T cell receptor beta chains were all obtained from the same sample, sequenced in a study of blood T cell repertoires in COVID-19. TCRdb keeps only in-frame clones here, not all; method: immunoSEQ multiplex PCR. The sample holds some 420,000 clones, 75% to 90% seen once. Sequencing used PBMCs or T cells enriched from blood (not recorded which). The receptors come from a young man who had recovered from COVID-19.

This clone was recorded only once. V and J are TRBV6-5 and TRBJ2-7; possibly TRBD1 for D (5 bases). CDR3 length: 14 residues. Germline CDR1 and CDR2: MNHEY and SVGAGI. The V and J ends lost 0 bases and 6 bases respectively, with 12 bases between them. The CDR3 loop is CASSYSAVTGEQYF. For the CDR3, the DNA is TGTGCCAGCAGTTACTCCGCTGTTACAGGCGAGCAGTACTTC.

CDR3 residues: CASRRASGSPRNEQFF. The CDR3 bases are TGTGCAAGTCGCAGGGCTAGCGGGAGCCCAAGAAATGAGCAGTTCTTC. The chain couples TRBV12-2 to TRBJ2-1; TRBD2 is the table's D call and was not checked against the DNA. TRBV12-2 is a listed pseudogene. CDR3 length: 16 residues.

Concerning this clone: This CDR3 is also generated by other DNA sequences in the sample. CDR3 coding DNA: TGCGCCAGCAGCTTGGGGCTAGCGGGTGTAAATGAGCAGTTCTTC. Its translation: CASSLGLAGVNEQFF. The chain uses TRBV5-1 and TRBJ2-1, with 8 nucleotides matching TRBD2. The CDR3 length is 15 residues. J lost 7 bases, V lost 0 bases, and 6 bases had no gene match. The germline CDR1 and CDR2 sequences are SGHRS and YFSETQ.

This chain connects TRBV19 to TRBJ1-2; TRBD1 matches 7 bases. CDR3 length: 14 amino acids. Germline V gene lookup returns CDR1 LNHDA and CDR2 SQIVND (reference sequence). With 5 bases clipped from V and 7 bases from J, the junction kept 10 bases outside the gene matches. In nucleotides, the CDR3 is TGTGCCAGTAGTGTCATCGACAGGGCTGGTGGCTACACCTTC. Translation gives CASSVIDRAGGYTF.